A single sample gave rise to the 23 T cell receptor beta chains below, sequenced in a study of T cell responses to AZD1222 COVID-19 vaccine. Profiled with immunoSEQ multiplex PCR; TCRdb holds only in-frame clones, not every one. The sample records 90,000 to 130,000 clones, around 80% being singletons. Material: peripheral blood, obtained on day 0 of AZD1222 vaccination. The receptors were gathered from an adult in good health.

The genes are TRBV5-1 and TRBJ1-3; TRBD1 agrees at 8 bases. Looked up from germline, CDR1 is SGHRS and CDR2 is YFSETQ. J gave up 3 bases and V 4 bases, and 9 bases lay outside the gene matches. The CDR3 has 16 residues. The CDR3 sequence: CASSPEQGGNGNTIYF. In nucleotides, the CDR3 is TGCGCCAGCAGCCCGGAACAGGGGGGGAATGGAAACACCATATATTTT.

CDR3 coding DNA: TGTGCCAGCAGCAACCGGGACCCTATCACCGGGGAGCTGTTTTTT. This gives the protein CASSNRDPITGELFF. The V call is TRBV7-9, the J call TRBJ2-2; D assignment may be TRBD1 or TRBD2 (5 bases each). Germline V gene data show CDR1 as SEHNR and CDR2 as FQNEAQ (reference sequence). The length of the CDR3 is 15 residues. Deletions cut 5 bases from V and 4 bases from J, with 14 bases between.

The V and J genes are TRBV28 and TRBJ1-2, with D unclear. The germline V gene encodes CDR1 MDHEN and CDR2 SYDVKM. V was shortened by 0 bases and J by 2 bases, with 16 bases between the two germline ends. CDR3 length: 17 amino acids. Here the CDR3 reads CASSLWGVEGTNYGYTF. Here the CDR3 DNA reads TGTGCCAGCAGTTTATGGGGTGTCGAGGGTACAAACTATGGCTACACCTTC.

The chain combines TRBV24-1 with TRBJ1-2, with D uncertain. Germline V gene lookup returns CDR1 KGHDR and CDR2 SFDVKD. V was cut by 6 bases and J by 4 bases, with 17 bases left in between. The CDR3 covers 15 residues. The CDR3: CATSLPGEGSYGYTF. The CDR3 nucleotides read TGTGCCACCAGTCTACCGGGCGAAGGGAGCTATGGCTACACCTTC.

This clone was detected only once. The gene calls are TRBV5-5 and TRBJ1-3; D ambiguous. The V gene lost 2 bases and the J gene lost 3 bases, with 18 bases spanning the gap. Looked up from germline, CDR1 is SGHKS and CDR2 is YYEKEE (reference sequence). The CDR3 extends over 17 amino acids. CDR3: CASSLVGRSESGNTIYF. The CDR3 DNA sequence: TGTGCCAGCAGCTTAGTTGGGAGGAGTGAGAGTGGAAACACCATATATTTT.

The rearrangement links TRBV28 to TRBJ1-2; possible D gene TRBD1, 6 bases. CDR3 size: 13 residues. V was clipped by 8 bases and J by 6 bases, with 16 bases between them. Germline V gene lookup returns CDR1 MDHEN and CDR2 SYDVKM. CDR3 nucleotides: TGTGCCAGCCGCCGGAGGGGGGCGAATGGCTACACCTTC. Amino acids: CASRRRGANGYTF.

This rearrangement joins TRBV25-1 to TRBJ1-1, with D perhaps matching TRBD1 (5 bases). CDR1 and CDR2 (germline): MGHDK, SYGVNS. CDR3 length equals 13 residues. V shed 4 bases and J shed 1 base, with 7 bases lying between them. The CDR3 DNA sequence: TGTGCCAGCAGTGTCCAGGGGAACACTGAAGCTTTCTTT. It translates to CASSVQGNTEAFF. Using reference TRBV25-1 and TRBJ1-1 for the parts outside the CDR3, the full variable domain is EADIYQTPRYLVIGTGKKITLECSQTMGHDKMYWYQQDPGMELHLIHYSYGVNSTEKGDLSSESTVSRIRTEHFPLTLESARPSHTSQYLCASSVQGNTEAFFGQGTRLTVV.

The CDR3 sequence is CASSKNPGQGEGYTF. The CDR3 DNA sequence: TGTGCCAGCAGTAAAAATCCGGGACAGGGCGAAGGCTACACCTTC. J is TRBJ1-2 and V is TRBV6-5, with 9 nucleotides matching TRBD1. Germline values: CDR1 MNHEY, CDR2 SVGAGI. This CDR3 contains 15 residues. V lost 5 bases and J lost 8; bases outside the gene matches: 12.

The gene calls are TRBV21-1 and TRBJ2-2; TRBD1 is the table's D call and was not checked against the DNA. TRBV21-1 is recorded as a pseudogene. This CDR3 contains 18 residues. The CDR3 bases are TGTGCCAGCACCACGAGAAACAGGGGGCATACGAACACCGGGGAGCTGTTTTTT. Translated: CASTTRNRGHTNTGELFF.

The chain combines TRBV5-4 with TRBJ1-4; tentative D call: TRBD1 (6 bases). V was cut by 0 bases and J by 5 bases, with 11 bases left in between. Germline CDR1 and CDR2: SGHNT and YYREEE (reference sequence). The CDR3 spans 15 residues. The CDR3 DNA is TGTGCCAGCAGCTTGGAGTCAGGGGTAAATGAAAAACTGTTTTTT. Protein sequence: CASSLESGVNEKLFF.

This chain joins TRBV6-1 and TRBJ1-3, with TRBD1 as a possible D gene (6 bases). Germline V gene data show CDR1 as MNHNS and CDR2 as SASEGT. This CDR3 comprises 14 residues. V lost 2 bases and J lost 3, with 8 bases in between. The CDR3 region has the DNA TGTGCCAGCAGTGAAATCAGGGGTGGAAACACCATATATTTT. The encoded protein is CASSEIRGGNTIYF.

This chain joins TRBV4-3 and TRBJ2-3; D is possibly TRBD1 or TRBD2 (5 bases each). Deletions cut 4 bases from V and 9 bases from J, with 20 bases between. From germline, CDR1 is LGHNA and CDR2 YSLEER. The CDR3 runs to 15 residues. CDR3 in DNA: TGCGCCAGCAGCCCTCGACAATGGGACGTCAGAACGCAGTATTTT. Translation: CASSPRQWDVRTQYF.

CDR3 nucleotide sequence: TGCGCCAGCAGCCAAGATCTCGCCCTTCTACGGCAAAACACTGAAGCTTTCTTT. Protein sequence: CASSQDLALLRQNTEAFF. This sequence joins TRBV4-3 and TRBJ1-1; unclear D gene. V lost 0 bases to trimming and J lost 2 bases, with 19 bases between them. This CDR3 region has 18 residues. Looked up from germline, CDR1 is LGHNA and CDR2 is YSLEER.

The CDR3 spells CASSLTPGLAGAEQYF. DNA for the CDR3: TGTGCCAGCAGTCTAACTCCGGGACTAGCGGGAGCCGAGCAGTACTTC. The J gene is TRBJ2-7, the V gene TRBV27; 14 bases are shared with TRBD2. V gave up 5 bases and J gave up 6 bases; unmatched junction bases: 9. This CDR3 is built from 16 residues. Germline CDR1 and CDR2: MNHEY and SMNVEV (reference sequence).

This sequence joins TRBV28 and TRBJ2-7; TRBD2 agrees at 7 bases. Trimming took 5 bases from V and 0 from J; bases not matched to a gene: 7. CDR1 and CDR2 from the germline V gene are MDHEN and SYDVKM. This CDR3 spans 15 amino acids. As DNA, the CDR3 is TGTGCCAGCAGTAGCGTAGGGGAGGGCTCCTACGAGCAGTACTTC. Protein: CASSSVGEGSYEQYF.

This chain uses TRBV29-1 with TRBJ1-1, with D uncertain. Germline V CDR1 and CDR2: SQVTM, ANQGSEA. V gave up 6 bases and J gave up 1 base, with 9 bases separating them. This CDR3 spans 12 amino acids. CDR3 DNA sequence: TGCAGCGTGGACGGAACGAACACTGAAGCTTTCTTT. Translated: CSVDGTNTEAFF.

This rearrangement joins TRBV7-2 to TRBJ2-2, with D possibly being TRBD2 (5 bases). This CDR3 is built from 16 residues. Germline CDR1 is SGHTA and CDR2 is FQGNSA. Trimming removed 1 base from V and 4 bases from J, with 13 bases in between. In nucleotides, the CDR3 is TGTGCCAGCAGCTTAGGGGCTAGCCGGAGCACCGGGGAGCTGTTTTTT. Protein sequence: CASSLGASRSTGELFF.

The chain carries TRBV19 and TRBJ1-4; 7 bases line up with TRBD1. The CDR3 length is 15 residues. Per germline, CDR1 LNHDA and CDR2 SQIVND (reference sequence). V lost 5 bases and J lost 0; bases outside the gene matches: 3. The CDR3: CASSGTAATNEKLFF. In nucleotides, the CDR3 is TGTGCCAGTAGTGGGACAGCTGCAACTAATGAAAAACTGTTTTTT. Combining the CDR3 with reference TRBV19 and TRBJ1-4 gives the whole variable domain DGGITQSPKYLFRKEGQNVTLSCEQNLNHDAMYWYRQDPGQGLRLIYYSQIVNDFQKGDIAEGYSVSREKKESFPLTVTSAQKNPTAFYLCASSGTAATNEKLFFGSGTQLSVL.

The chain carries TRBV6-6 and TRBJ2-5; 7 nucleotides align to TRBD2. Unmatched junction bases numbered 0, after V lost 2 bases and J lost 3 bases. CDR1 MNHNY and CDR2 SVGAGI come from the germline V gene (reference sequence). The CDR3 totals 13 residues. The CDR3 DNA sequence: TGTGCCAGCAGTTACGGACTAGAAGAGACCCAGTACTTC. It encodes CASSYGLEETQYF.

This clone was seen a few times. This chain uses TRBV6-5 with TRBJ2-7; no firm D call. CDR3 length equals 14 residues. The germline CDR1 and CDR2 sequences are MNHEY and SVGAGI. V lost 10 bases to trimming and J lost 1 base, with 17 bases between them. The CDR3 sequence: CATNEAGSSYEQYF. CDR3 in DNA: TGTGCCACGAACGAGGCTGGCTCTTCCTACGAGCAGTACTTC.

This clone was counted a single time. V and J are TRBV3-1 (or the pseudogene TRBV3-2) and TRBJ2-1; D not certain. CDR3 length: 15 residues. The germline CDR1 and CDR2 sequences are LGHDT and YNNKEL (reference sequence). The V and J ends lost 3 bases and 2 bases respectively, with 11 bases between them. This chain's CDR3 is CASSQGFTTYNEQFF. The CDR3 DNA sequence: TGTGCCAGCAGCCAGGGCTTTACCACCTACAATGAGCAGTTCTTC.

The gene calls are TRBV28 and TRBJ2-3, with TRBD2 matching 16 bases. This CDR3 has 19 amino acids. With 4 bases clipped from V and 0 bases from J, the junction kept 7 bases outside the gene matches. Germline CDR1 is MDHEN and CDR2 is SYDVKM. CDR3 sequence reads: CASSSGTSGGGTSTDTQYF. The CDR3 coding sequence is TGTGCCAGCAGTTCCGGGACTAGCGGGGGGGGAACTAGCACAGATACGCAGTATTTT.

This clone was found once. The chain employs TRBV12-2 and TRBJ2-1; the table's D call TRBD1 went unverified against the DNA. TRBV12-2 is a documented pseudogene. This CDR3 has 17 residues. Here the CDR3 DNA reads TGTGCAAGTCGCTACCAGAAGGGGGCGGATTCCTACAATGAGCAGTTCTTC. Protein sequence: CASRYQKGADSYNEQFF.